A single sample gave rise to the 25 T cell receptor beta chains below, sequenced in a study of identifying expanded T cells in peripheral blood. Assay used: immunoSEQ multiplex PCR; TCRdb lists only in-frame clones, some missing. This sample carries more than 45,000 clones, over 85% of them seen once, and the ten largest clones take around 3.3%. Input material: blood. The source of these receptors is a person aged 18 to 75 in good health.

This clone was found once. The chain links TRBV10-3 to TRBJ1-1; D remains unclear. Germline CDR1 ENHRY, CDR2 SYGVKD. This CDR3 has 13 residues. The V end lost 6 bases, the J end lost 0 bases, and 8 bases lay between the germline ends. In nucleotides, the CDR3 is TGTGCCATCAGCGACATGGTGAACACTGAAGCTTTCTTT. Translated, it gives CAISDMVNTEAFF.

The gene calls are TRBV4-1 and TRBJ2-1; D perhaps matches TRBD2 (5 bases). V lost 1 base and J 2 bases, leaving 12 bases between the germline ends. Per the germline V gene, CDR1 is MGHRA and CDR2 is YSYEKL. The CDR3 loop spans 16 amino acids. The CDR3 bases are TGCGCCAGCAGCCAAGTTGCCCTAGCCGCCTACAATGAGCAGTTCTTC. Translating gives CASSQVALAAYNEQFF.

In its sample, this clone was seen once. V is TRBV19 and J is TRBJ2-7, with TRBD1 matching over 8 bases. CDR1 and CDR2 from the germline V gene are LNHDA and SQIVND (reference sequence). CDR3 length equals 14 residues. The V segment lost 5 bases and the J segment 2 bases; nucleotides outside the gene matches: 5. The DNA of the CDR3 is TGTGCCAGTAGTTCGCTACAGGGGGCCTACGAGCAGTACTTC. This codes for CASSSLQGAYEQYF.

The gene calls are TRBV10-3 and TRBJ2-7; no reliable D call. The germline V gene encodes CDR1 ENHRY and CDR2 SYGVKD. The CDR3 sequence is 11 residues long. Deletions cut 2 bases from V and 5 bases from J, with 4 bases between. As DNA, the CDR3 is TGTGCCATCAGTGAGGTGGACGAGCAGTACTTC. Its protein is CAISEVDEQYF.

This sequence joins TRBV5-1 and TRBJ2-5; possible D gene TRBD1, 5 bases. The J call is uncertain, as TRBJ2-7 better fits the DNA end. The germline CDR1 and CDR2 sequences are SGHRS and YFSETQ. This CDR3 region has 13 residues. The CDR3 DNA is TGCGCCAGCAGCAAAACAGGTTCCTACGAGCAGTACTTC. Translating gives CASSKTGSYEQYF.

The rearrangement joins TRBV4-2 to TRBJ2-1; possible D gene TRBD1, 5 bases. Trimming pared 0 bases from V and 0 bases from J, leaving 18 bases between. CDR1 LGHNA and CDR2 YNFKEQ come from the germline V gene. The CDR3 length is 19 residues. For the CDR3, the DNA is TGTGCCAGCAGCCAAGAGGACATTTTGGGGCCGAGCTCCTACAATGAGCAGTTCTTC. This codes for CASSQEDILGPSSYNEQFF.

The chain carries TRBV10-3 and TRBJ1-1; D perhaps matches TRBD1 (5 bases). Germline-derived CDR1 and CDR2 are ENHRY and SYGVKD. V dropped 10 bases and J dropped 4 bases, with 19 bases sitting between them. The CDR3 runs to 14 residues. The CDR3 region is CATFVGAGGTEAFF. As DNA, the CDR3 is TGTGCCACTTTTGTAGGGGCGGGGGGCACTGAAGCTTTCTTT.

The chain has TRBV7-2 and TRBJ1-6, with D perhaps matching TRBD1 (5 bases). Germline-derived CDR1 and CDR2 are SGHTA and FQGNSA. The CDR3 loop spans 14 amino acids. The V gene lost 1 base and the J gene lost 9 bases, with 10 bases spanning the gap. Here the CDR3 reads CASSLGQGGSPLHF. CDR3 sequence (DNA): TGTGCCAGCAGCTTAGGGCAGGGTGGTTCACCCCTCCACTTT.

The chain combines TRBV2 with TRBJ1-2; D is unclear. The V and J ends lost 4 bases and 8 bases respectively, with 17 bases between them. Germline CDR1 SNHLY, CDR2 FYNNEI. CDR3 length equals 14 residues. The CDR3: CASSALGQARGYTF. The CDR3 DNA reads as TGTGCCAGCAGTGCCCTTGGGCAGGCAAGGGGCTACACCTTC.

This clone has just one count. The rearrangement links TRBV10-3 to TRBJ2-1; D not resolved. The CDR3 contains 13 residues. Trimming left V 2 bases short and J 4 bases short, with 6 bases between. CDR1 is ENHRY and CDR2 is SYGVKD in the germline V gene. CDR3 in DNA: TGTGCCATCAGTGAGCCGGGTTACAATGAGCAGTTCTTC. The encoded protein is CAISEPGYNEQFF.

The chain links TRBV27 to TRBJ2-5, with 7 bases lining up with TRBD2. The germline CDR1 and CDR2 sequences are MNHEY and SMNVEV (reference sequence). The CDR3 has 15 amino acids. After removal of 5 bases from V and 5 bases from J, the junction contained 11 bases not matched to a gene. The CDR3 is CASSPLRGSGETQYF. CDR3 DNA sequence: TGTGCCAGCAGTCCCCTGCGGGGGTCGGGGGAGACCCAGTACTTC.

The chain has TRBV5-1 and TRBJ2-1, with 10 bases lining up with TRBD2. The V gene end was trimmed by 0 bases and the J gene end by 6 bases; junction bases not matched to a gene: 15. From germline, CDR1 is SGHRS and CDR2 YFSETQ. The CDR3 is 19 amino acids. CDR3 coding DNA: TGCGCCAGCAGCTTGGCCCGGCTAGCGGGGGCTCAAGATCCCAATGAGCAGTTCTTC. It codes for CASSLARLAGAQDPNEQFF.

The chain combines TRBV30 with TRBJ2-3, with 9 bases lining up with TRBD2. CDR3 length equals 15 residues. Trimming took 0 bases from V and 2 from J; bases not matched to a gene: 3. Germline assignment: CDR1 GTSNPN and CDR2 SVGIG (reference sequence). DNA of the CDR3: TGTGCCTGGAGTGTGAAGCGGGGGGACACAGATACGCAGTATTTT. Its protein is CAWSVKRGDTDTQYF.

This chain joins TRBV7-3 and TRBJ2-1; 7 nucleotides align to TRBD2. Trimming took 6 bases from V and 3 from J; bases not matched to a gene: 5. Germline V gene sequence: CDR1 SGHTA, CDR2 FQGTGA. The CDR3 loop spans 14 amino acids. This CDR3 reads CASSGEGHYNEQFF. CDR3 DNA sequence: TGTGCCAGCAGTGGGGAGGGCCACTACAATGAGCAGTTCTTC. The whole variable domain, remainder taken from reference TRBV7-3 and TRBJ2-1, is GAGVSQTPSNKVTEKGKYVELRCDPISGHTALYWYRQSLGQGPEFLIYFQGTGAADDSGLPNDRFFAVRPEGSVSTLKIQRTERGDSAVYLCASSGEGHYNEQFFGPGTRLTVL.

This chain connects TRBV7-9 to TRBJ2-7; D might be TRBD1 (6 bases). Germline CDR1 reads SEHNR; CDR2 reads FQNEAQ (reference sequence). This CDR3 region has 13 residues. Trimming took off 1 base at V and 5 bases at J, with 9 bases between the two ends. As DNA, the CDR3 is TGTGCCAGCAGCTTAGGGGGGCGGGACGAGCAGTACTTC. Its protein product is CASSLGGRDEQYF.

The chain has TRBV15 and TRBJ1-1, with 8 nucleotides matching TRBD1. After removal of 4 bases from V and 5 bases from J, the junction contained 6 bases not matched to a gene. CDR3 length: 14 amino acids. Germline V gene lookup returns CDR1 LNHNV and CDR2 YYDKDF (reference sequence). CDR3 in amino acids: CATSTRTGITEAFF. The CDR3 bases are TGTGCCACCAGCACCAGGACAGGGATAACTGAAGCTTTCTTT. The entire variable domain, with the rest obtained from reference TRBV15 and TRBJ1-1, is as follows: DAMVIQNPRYQVTQFGKPVTLSCSQTLNHNVMYWYQQKSSQAPKLLFHYYDKDFNNEADTPDNFQSRRPNTSFCFLDIRSPGLGDTAMYLCATSTRTGITEAFFGQGTRLTVV.

The rearrangement joins TRBV5-1 to TRBJ2-6; 10 bases are shared with TRBD1. This CDR3 comprises 18 residues. J was trimmed by 1 base and V by 4 bases; bases with no gene match: 8. Germline-derived CDR1 and CDR2 are SGHRS and YFSETQ. The CDR3 DNA reads as TGCGCCAGCAGCCAATGGGACAGGGGATTGTCTGGGGCCAACGTCCTGACTTTC. Its translation: CASSQWDRGLSGANVLTF. Full variable domain (rest looked up from reference TRBV5-1 and TRBJ2-6): KAGVTQTPRYLIKTRGQQVTLSCSPISGHRSVSWYQQTPGQGLQFLFEYFSETQRNKGNFPGRFSGRQFSNSRSEMNVSTLELGDSALYLCASSQWDRGLSGANVLTFGAGSRLTVL.

The genes are TRBV28 and TRBJ1-3, with D possibly matching TRBD1 (6 bases). In germline, CDR1 is MDHEN, CDR2 SYDVKM. This CDR3 has 15 residues. With 6 bases removed from V and 4 bases from J, the gap between germline ends came to 16 bases. The DNA for the CDR3 is TGTGCCAGCAGAGTCGGGGGGGCGTCGGGAAACACCATATATTTT. It is translated as CASRVGGASGNTIYF.

The table lists this clone with a few counts. The chain is built from TRBV18 and TRBJ1-1; D is ambiguous. The CDR3 has 13 amino acids. V was cut by 5 bases and J by 3 bases, with 10 bases left in between. Germline values: CDR1 KGHSH, CDR2 LQKENI. CDR3 in amino acids: CASSASQDTEAFF. The DNA for the CDR3 is TGTGCCAGCTCAGCGTCCCAGGACACTGAAGCTTTCTTT.

V gene TRBV2 combines with J gene TRBJ2-2; the match to TRBD1 covers 8 bases. Germline assignment: CDR1 SNHLY and CDR2 FYNNEI. The CDR3 is 15 amino acids. J gave up 9 bases and V 5 bases, and 11 bases lay outside the gene matches. This CDR3 is CASSPNADRARELFF. The CDR3 DNA follows: TGTGCCAGCAGTCCCAATGCGGACAGGGCCCGGGAGCTGTTTTTT.

The chain uses TRBV5-1 and TRBJ2-7; D is possibly TRBD1 or TRBD2 (5 bases each). The CDR3 has 15 amino acids. Looked up from germline, CDR1 is SGHRS and CDR2 is YFSETQ. The ends were cut back, 5 bases at V and 0 bases at J, with 15 bases in the middle. DNA for the CDR3: TGCGCCAGCAGAACCGGGACGGATAGCTCCTACGAGCAGTACTTC. Amino acids: CASRTGTDSSYEQYF. Using reference TRBV5-1 and TRBJ2-7 for the parts outside the CDR3, the full variable domain is KAGVTQTPRYLIKTRGQQVTLSCSPISGHRSVSWYQQTPGQGLQFLFEYFSETQRNKGNFPGRFSGRQFSNSRSEMNVSTLELGDSALYLCASRTGTDSSYEQYFGPGTRLTVT.

The V and J genes are TRBV5-6 and TRBJ2-3; TRBD2 matches at 10 bases. CDR3 length: 15 amino acids. Trimming removed 8 bases from V and 3 bases from J; junction bases left unmatched: 9. Per the germline V gene, CDR1 is SGHDT and CDR2 is YYEEEE. The CDR3 DNA follows: TGTGCCAGTCAGCGGGAGGGCCTCGGGACAGATACGCAGTATTTT. Amino acid sequence: CASQREGLGTDTQYF.

The chain recombines TRBV7-2 with TRBJ2-5; D is uncertain. Trimming left V 5 bases short and J 5 bases short, with 18 bases between. Germline values: CDR1 SGHTA, CDR2 FQGNSA. The CDR3 is 15 amino acids. The CDR3 loop is CASSLIMAVGETQYF. The CDR3 DNA reads as TGTGCCAGCAGCCTAATCATGGCGGTGGGGGAGACCCAGTACTTC.

CDR3 amino acids: CASKNRGMHNSPLHF. The DNA for the CDR3 is TGTGCCAGTAAGAATAGGGGGATGCATAATTCACCCCTCCACTTT. The chain uses TRBV27 and TRBJ1-6; D is perhaps TRBD1 (6 bases). Trimming took off 9 bases at V and 5 bases at J, with 17 bases between the two ends. Looked up from germline, CDR1 is MNHEY and CDR2 is SMNVEV (reference sequence). This CDR3 comprises 15 residues.

This chain joins TRBV12-5 and TRBJ2-1; TRBD2 matches 8 bases. Trimming removed 0 bases from V and 0 bases from J; junction bases left unmatched: 1. The CDR3 spans 16 residues. Germline lookup yields CDR1 LGHNT and CDR2 FRNRAP. The CDR3 coding sequence is TGTGCTAGTGGTTTGGTGCTAGCGGGCTCCTACAATGAGCAGTTCTTC. Protein product: CASGLVLAGSYNEQFF. The variable domain in full, completed from reference TRBV12-5 and TRBJ2-1, reads DARVTQTPRHKVTEMGQEVTMRCQPILGHNTVFWYRQTMMQGLELLAYFRNRAPLDDSGMPKDRFSAEMPDATLATLKIQPSEPRDSAVYFCASGLVLAGSYNEQFFGPGTRLTVL.